This TCR beta chain is from a study of blood T cell repertoires in COVID-19. With 3 bases clipped from V and 0 bases from J, the junction kept 0 bases outside the gene matches. The germline V gene encodes CDR1 KGHSH and CDR2 LQKENI. There are 15 residues in the CDR3. Clones were read by immunoSEQ multiplex PCR, and TCRdb kept only the in-frame ones, dropping some. The sample holds approximately 130,000 clones, roughly four fifths seen once. The sample comprised peripheral blood. V and J are TRBV18 and TRBJ1-3, with 9 positions matching TRBD1. The sequence came from a human donor in a cohort sampled during active COVID-19. DNA for the CDR3: TGTGCCAGCTCACCGACAGGGGGCTCTGGAAACACCATATATTTT. Amino acid sequence: CASSPTGGSGNTIYF.